The present T cell receptor (beta chain) was sequenced within a study of OX40 agonist ivuxolimab in advanced cancers. Sampled blood was obtained at baseline, cycle 4 day 1, and cycle 7 day 1. In regard to this clone: Its specificity is not known.

This table comes from immunoSEQ multiplex PCR, and its TCRdb copy is limited to in-frame clones, with some not included. Among 73,000 or so clones listed, 75% to 90% were seen once. V was trimmed by 5 bases and J by 3 bases, leaving 17 bases between them. This CDR3 is 15 amino acids long. In germline, CDR1 is LNHDA, CDR2 SQIVND (reference sequence). General study results and limits: In the 0.1 to 3.0 mg/kg range, CD4+ and CD8+ blood T cells had expanded clonally by week 6.

This sequence joins TRBV19 and TRBJ2-7, with D perhaps matching TRBD2 (6 bases). This specimen was CD4+ or CD8+ T cells sorted from blood, taken in a trial of the OX40 agonist ivuxolimab. The receptor's source is an adult with an advanced solid tumor such as melanoma, head and neck, liver or kidney cancer. The CDR3 bases are TGTGCCAGTAGTGCCGGGACTTGGCGGATCTACGAGCAGTACTTC. This encodes CASSAGTWRIYEQYF.